This is a list of T cell receptor beta chains from one sample in a study of memory CD4+ T cells and cytomegalovirus serostatus. Measured with immunoSEQ multiplex PCR; TCRdb has only the in-frame clones, and not every one. The table records some 52,000 clones, about four fifths of them present only once. Sequencing was done on a sample of memory CD4+ T cells from blood. These receptors all stem from an adult in good health and CMV-seropositive. Both conserved end residues are trimmed from each CDR3. A row's size may be missing; if present it is once, few, many or a size class.

>TRBV10-3|TRBJ1-1|-
AISEAAQTGEAF
>TRBV6-1|TRBJ1-2|-
ASSGGGPNDRRHYGYT
>TRBV18|TRBJ1-1|-
ASSPAAKNTEAF
>TRBV28|TRBJ1-2|-
ASSSGGTEGGYGYT
>TRBV7-2|TRBJ1-6|-
ASKLQSFNSPLH
>TRBV11-2|TRBJ1-2|-
ASSLSPSGFDSSGYT
>TRBV6-5|TRBJ2-4|-
ASSYGQGENIQY
>TRBV7-4|TRBJ1-5|-
ASSFPRADRCNQPQH
>TRBV6-1|TRBJ1-2|-
ASSEAYTGGLYGYT
>TRBV6-5|TRBJ2-7|-
ASSTSGGRHEQY
>TRBV4-3|TRBJ1-2|-
ASSQASGQGMSYGYT
>TRBV2|TRBJ2-7|-
ASSDWRTTPEQY
>TRBV19|TRBJ1-5|-
ASNGGSGLNSNQPQH
>TRBV28|TRBJ1-2|-
ASSGRTGAYYGYT
>TRBV19|TRBJ2-2|-
ASSSTGGTSPPVGELF
>TRBV19|TRBJ2-1|-
ASSIGARKIQNEQF
>TRBV6-1|TRBJ2-5|-
ASRQGSRETQY
>TRBV2|TRBJ1-1|-
ASSALTGNTEAF
>TRBV7-8|TRBJ2-6|-
ASSPRVPRSGANVLT
>TRBV4-3|TRBJ1-6|-
ASSQGAKRSAYNSPLH
>TRBV9|TRBJ1-1|once
ASSVSSGGLNTEAF
>TRBV27|TRBJ1-3|-
ASSPLGGVGNTIY
>TRBV2|TRBJ1-2|few
ASIDRGRRYGYT
>TRBV5-1|TRBJ2-7|-
ASSRGQGGYEQY
>TRBV6-5|TRBJ1-2|-
ASSGRTGAPYGYT
>TRBV2|TRBJ2-4|-
ATTGETKNIQY
>TRBV9|TRBJ2-3|-
ASSPPSGGATDTQY
>TRBV5-1|TRBJ2-6|-
ASSLGGSGANVLT
>TRBV10-2|TRBJ2-7|-
ASSEGGTSGHYEQY
>TRBV5-1|TRBJ2-5|-
ASSTGTEGETQY
>TRBV10-3|TRBJ2-1|-
AISAETGYNEQF
>TRBV28|TRBJ2-7|once
ASSRLAGNPHEQY
>TRBV30|TRBJ2-5|-
AWSVGGIETQY
>TRBV11-2|TRBJ1-1|-
ASSSRGGSTEAF
>TRBV6-1|TRBJ1-1|few
ASSGRTGPPHGAF
>TRBV5-4|TRBJ2-5|-
ASSLGTLGQETQY
>TRBV7-8|TRBJ1-3|-
ASSFAGTGNTIY
>TRBV10-3|TRBJ1-5|-
AISDGGTGAQPQH
>TRBV5-5|TRBJ1-3|-
ASSLAGTSSGNTIY
>TRBV11-3|TRBJ2-1|-
ASSSGQGSYNEQF
>TRBV5-1|TRBJ1-1|once
ASSFHDRANTEAF
>TRBV5-1|TRBJ2-7|-
ASSLGLSVGARSYEQY
>TRBV2|TRBJ1-4|-
ASRADSTSEKLF
>TRBV4-1|TRBJ1-2|-
ASSQDRERFGGYT
>TRBV6-1|TRBJ2-2|-
ASSEGTNTGELF
>TRBV7-3|TRBJ2-7|-
ASSSRGLTSYEQY
>TRBV19|TRBJ1-6|-
ASSRSALQGNSSPLH
>TRBV18|TRBJ1-1|-
ASSLAVMNTEAF
>TRBV7-2|TRBJ2-7|-
ASSLNSGRDEQY
>TRBV2|TRBJ2-1|-
ASSKGGRAYNEQF
>TRBV7-2|TRBJ1-3|-
ASSRGTGSGNTIY
>TRBV18|TRBJ1-2|-
ASSPPGLLGDVAGYT
>TRBV11-2|TRBJ1-5|-
ASSLYQGQPQH
>TRBV4-2|TRBJ2-7|-
ASSQDTGEYYEQY
>TRBV9|TRBJ2-2|-
ASSSYLGGYNTGELF
>TRBV25-1|TRBJ1-5|-
ASSELQLDQPQH
>TRBV2|TRBJ2-7|-
ASSEMGIYEQY
>TRBV28|TRBJ1-3|-
ASSLGRNTIY
>TRBV28|TRBJ1-1|-
ASSKGGLNTEAF
>TRBV13|TRBJ2-1|few
ASSLEGTSGSQGEQF